What follows is one T cell receptor (beta chain) and its context. Its antigen is unknown. A read error may produce the germline difference seen at one junction end. The CDR3 sequence is 15 residues long. Germline values: CDR1 SGHTA, CDR2 FQGNSA. This sample was included in a study of breast tumors, draining lymph nodes, adjacent tissues. Study observations and caveats: Tumor repertoires ranked between lymph nodes and nontumor tissue in diversity, with V and J gene preferences.

In TCRdb, the multiplex PCR reads were re-called with MiXCR into one record per CDR3 protein. Among 11,000 or so distinct CDR3 sequences listed, approximately 55% were seen once. V and J are TRBV7-2 and TRBJ1-6; D is unclear. Source material: breast tumor tissue. The TCR originated in a female donor with breast cancer. Some clones in this sample may be carry-over from other donors' samples. CDR3 residues: CASSLGGGSASPFHF. For the CDR3, the DNA is TGTGCCAGCAGCTTAGGAGGAGGAAGTGCTTCACCCTTCCACTTT.